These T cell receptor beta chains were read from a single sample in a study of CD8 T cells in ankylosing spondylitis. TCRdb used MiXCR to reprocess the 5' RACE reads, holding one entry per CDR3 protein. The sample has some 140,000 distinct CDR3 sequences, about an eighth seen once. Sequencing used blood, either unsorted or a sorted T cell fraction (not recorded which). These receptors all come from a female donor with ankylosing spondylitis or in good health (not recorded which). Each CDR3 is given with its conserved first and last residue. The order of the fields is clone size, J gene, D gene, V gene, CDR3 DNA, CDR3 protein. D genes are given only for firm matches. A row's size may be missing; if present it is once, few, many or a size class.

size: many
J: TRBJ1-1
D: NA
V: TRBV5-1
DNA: TGCGCCAGCAGCTGGGACAAGAACACTGAAGCTTTCTTT
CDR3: CASSWDKNTEAFF

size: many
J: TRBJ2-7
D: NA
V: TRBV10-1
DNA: TGCGCCAGCAGCCCGGACAGCCCAAAGGAGGACGAGCAGTACTTC
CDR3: CASSPDSPKEDEQYF

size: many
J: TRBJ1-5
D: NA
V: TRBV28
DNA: TGTGCCAGCAGCCTGTCCGGGCCCCAGCCCCAGCATTTT
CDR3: CASSLSGPQPQHF

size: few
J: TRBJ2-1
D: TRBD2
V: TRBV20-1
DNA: TGCAGTGCTAGTCTAGCGGGAGTTCTATTCTATGAGCAGTTCTTC
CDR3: CSASLAGVLFYEQFF

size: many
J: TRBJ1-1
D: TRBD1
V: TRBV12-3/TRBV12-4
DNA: TGTGCCAGCAGTTCCGGGACAGGGGGCTCGAACACTGAAGCTTTCTTT
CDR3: CASSSGTGGSNTEAFF

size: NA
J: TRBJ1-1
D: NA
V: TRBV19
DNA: TGTGCCAGTAGTATACCCACGGGGTACACTGAAGCTTTCTTT
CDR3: CASSIPTGYTEAFF

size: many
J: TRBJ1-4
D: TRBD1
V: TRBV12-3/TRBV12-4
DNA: TGTGCCAGCAGCGCACGACAGGGTGTGAATGAAAAACTGTTTTTT
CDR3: CASSARQGVNEKLFF

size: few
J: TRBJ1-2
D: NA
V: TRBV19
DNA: TGTGCCAGTAGTATCGCGGGATCCTATGGCTACACCTTC
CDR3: CASSIAGSYGYTF

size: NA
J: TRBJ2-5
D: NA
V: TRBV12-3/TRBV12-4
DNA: TGTGCCAGCAGCCCATTCCAAGAGACCCAGTACTTC
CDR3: CASSPFQETQYF

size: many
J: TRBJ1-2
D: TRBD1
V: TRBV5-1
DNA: TGCGCCAGCAGCAGCACCGGGACAGCGACGTATGGCTACACCTTC
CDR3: CASSSTGTATYGYTF

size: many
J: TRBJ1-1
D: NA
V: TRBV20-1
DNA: TGCAGTGCTAGATGGGCGGGGCAAGGGGGGAACACTGAAGCTTTCTTT
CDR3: CSARWAGQGGNTEAFF

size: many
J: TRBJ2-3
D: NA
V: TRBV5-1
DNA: TGCGCCAGCAGCAAACGAACCCCTAGCACAGATACGCAGTATTTT
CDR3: CASSKRTPSTDTQYF

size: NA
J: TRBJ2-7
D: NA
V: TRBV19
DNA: TGTGCCAGTAGTCCTGCCGGGACACCTAATTACGAGCAGTACTTC
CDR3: CASSPAGTPNYEQYF

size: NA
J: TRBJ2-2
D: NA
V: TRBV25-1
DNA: TGTGCCAGCACGGAGTACACCGGGGAGCTGTTTTTT
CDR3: CASTEYTGELFF

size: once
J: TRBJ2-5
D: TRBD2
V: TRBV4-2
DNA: TGTGCCAGCAGCCATGAGGGACCGGGAGGGTCTGGAGAGACCCAGTACTTC
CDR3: CASSHEGPGGSGETQYF

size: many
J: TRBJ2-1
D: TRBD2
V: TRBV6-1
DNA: TGTGCCAGCAGTCCGACTAGCGGGGGGGCCGTTGAGCAGTTCTTC
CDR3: CASSPTSGGAVEQFF

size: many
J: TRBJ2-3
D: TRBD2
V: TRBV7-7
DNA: TGTGCCAGCAGCTTAGGAGCGGGGGAGGCAGATACGCAGTATTTT
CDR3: CASSLGAGEADTQYF

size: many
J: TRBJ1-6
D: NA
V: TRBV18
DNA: TGTGCCAGCTCACCGATGGATCTTAATTCACCCCTCCACTTT
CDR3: CASSPMDLNSPLHF

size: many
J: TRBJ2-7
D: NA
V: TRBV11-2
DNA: TGTGCCAGCAGCTTAGTCCAGGGTAGACCTAGCCAATTCGAGCAGTACTTC
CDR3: CASSLVQGRPSQFEQYF

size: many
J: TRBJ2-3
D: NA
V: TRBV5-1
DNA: TGCGCCAGCAGCTTGCAAGGGATCGGAGATACGCAGTATTTT
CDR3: CASSLQGIGDTQYF

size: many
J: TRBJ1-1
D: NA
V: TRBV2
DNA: TGTGCCAAGTACAGGCCTCAAGGGACTGAAGCTTTCTTT
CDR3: CAKYRPQGTEAFF

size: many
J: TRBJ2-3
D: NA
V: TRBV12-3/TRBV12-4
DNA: TGTGCCAGCAGTTTATCCCCCCCAGATACGCAGTATTTT
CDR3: CASSLSPPDTQYF